This passage covers 28 T cell receptor beta chains from one sample sequenced in a study of blood T cell repertoires in COVID-19. The repertoire was sequenced with immunoSEQ multiplex PCR; TCRdb's copy has only in-frame clones and lacks some. The sample lists some 250,000 clones; approximately 83% were seen once. The sample comprised peripheral blood. All receptors come from a man aged 40-55 years with acute or convalescent COVID-19.

The V gene is TRBV18, the J gene TRBJ2-1; 7 positions match TRBD2. Germline assignment: CDR1 KGHSH and CDR2 LQKENI. V lost 2 bases, J lost 7 bases, and 11 bases stayed unmatched. The CDR3 contains 16 residues. In nucleotides, the CDR3 is TGTGCCAGCTCACCATGGATCGGGATGGGGGGGAATGAGCAGTTCTTC. It encodes CASSPWIGMGGNEQFF. Looking up the rest from reference TRBV18 and TRBJ2-1 gives the full variable domain: NAGVMQNPRHLVRRRGQEARLRCSPMKGHSHVYWYRQLPEEGLKFMVYLQKENIIDESGMPKERFSAEFPKEGPSILRIQQVVRGDSAAYFCASSPWIGMGGNEQFFGPGTRLTVL.

The rearrangement links TRBV27 to TRBJ1-2, with D possibly matching TRBD1 (6 bases). Trimming took off 6 bases at V and 6 bases at J, with 11 bases between the two ends. The CDR3 length is 12 residues. Germline V gene lookup returns CDR1 MNHEY and CDR2 SMNVEV (reference sequence). The CDR3 here is CASSPAGDGYTF. The CDR3 bases are TGTGCCAGCAGCCCCGCAGGGGATGGCTACACCTTC.

The chain couples TRBV5-1 to TRBJ1-1; TRBD1 agrees at 10 bases. V was clipped by 4 bases and J by 7 bases; unmatched bases: 13. CDR1 is SGHRS and CDR2 is YFSETQ in the germline V gene. The CDR3 length is 16 residues. The CDR3 DNA sequence: TGCGCCAGCAGCCCGGGGACAGGGGACTTTCCGCTTGAAGCTTTCTTT. As protein: CASSPGTGDFPLEAFF.

This clone came up once. This chain connects TRBV6-1 to TRBJ2-2; D is perhaps TRBD2 (5 bases). CDR1 MNHNS and CDR2 SASEGT come from the germline V gene. V was trimmed by 3 bases and J by 4 bases, leaving 15 bases between them. The CDR3 extends over 16 amino acids. The chain's CDR3 is CASSEEGRRRTGELFF. Written as DNA, the CDR3 is TGTGCCAGCAGTGAGGAAGGGAGACGGCGCACCGGGGAGCTGTTTTTT.

The J gene is TRBJ2-6, the V gene TRBV6-4; D might be TRBD1 (6 bases). Trimming pared 6 bases from V and 0 bases from J, leaving 15 bases between. Germline CDR1 is MRHNA and CDR2 is SNTAGT. The CDR3 totals 17 residues. The CDR3 protein is CASSLSGQSSGANVLTF. The CDR3 nucleotides are TGTGCCAGCAGCCTATCAGGACAGAGCTCTGGGGCCAACGTCCTGACTTTC.

V and J are TRBV28 and TRBJ2-7, with D possibly TRBD1 on 5 matching bases. V dropped 6 bases and J dropped 4 bases, with 13 bases sitting between them. The CDR3 has 13 amino acids. Germline V lookup: CDR1 MDHEN, CDR2 SYDVKM. In nucleotides, the CDR3 is TGTGCCAGCAGGTTGGGGCCGGATTACGAGCAGTACTTC. This encodes CASRLGPDYEQYF.

This clone has just one count. This chain joins TRBV5-6 and TRBJ1-3, with D unresolved. CDR1 and CDR2 from the germline V gene are SGHDT and YYEEEE. The length of the CDR3 is 16 residues. V was clipped by 1 base and J by 0 bases, with 11 bases between them. CDR3 nucleotide sequence: TGTGCCAGCAGCTTGTTGTGGAGGTTCTCTGGAAACACCATATATTTT. Residues: CASSLLWRFSGNTIYF.

This sequence joins TRBV7-9 and TRBJ1-4; D possibly corresponds to TRBD1 (5 bases). The germline V gene has CDR1 SEHNR and CDR2 FQNEAQ (reference sequence). The V end lost 5 bases, the J end lost 8 bases, and 21 bases lay between the germline ends. This CDR3 has 16 amino acids. Written as DNA, the CDR3 is TGTGCCAGCAGCCGTCGAGTAGGGCAGGGTGACGAAAAACTGTTTTTT. This codes for CASSRRVGQGDEKLFF.

This clone was counted a few times. The V gene is TRBV3-1 (or the pseudogene TRBV3-2), the J gene TRBJ2-7, with TRBD2 matching over 10 bases. Trimming at V came to 6 bases and at J to 3 bases, leaving 8 bases not matched to a gene. CDR1 is LGHDT and CDR2 is YNNKEL in the germline V gene (reference sequence). The CDR3 spans 15 residues. The CDR3 spells CASSQGLARYYEQYF. The CDR3, as DNA: TGTGCCAGCAGTCAGGGACTAGCGCGATACTACGAGCAGTACTTC.

This clone has only a few counts. V is TRBV9 and J is TRBJ1-4, with 9 bases aligning to TRBD1. There are 14 residues in the CDR3. With 3 bases clipped from V and 6 bases from J, the junction kept 3 bases outside the gene matches. Germline-derived CDR1 and CDR2 are SGDLS and YYNGEE. The CDR3 DNA reads as TGTGCCAGCAGCGACCGGGACAGGGATGAAAAACTGTTTTTT. Translation gives CASSDRDRDEKLFF.

The gene calls are TRBV3-1 (or the pseudogene TRBV3-2) and TRBJ1-4; D might be TRBD1 (5 bases). This CDR3 contains 12 residues. V lost 3 bases to trimming and J lost 13 bases, with 12 bases between them. From germline, CDR1 is LGHDT and CDR2 YNNKEL (reference sequence). CDR3 amino acids: CASSHTDRGLFF. The CDR3 nucleotides are TGTGCCAGCAGCCATACCGACAGAGGACTGTTTTTT.

The chain recombines TRBV7-9 with TRBJ2-7, with a tentative D call TRBD2 (6 bases). V lost 5 bases to trimming and J lost 2 bases, with 13 bases between them. The CDR3 length is 14 residues. The germline V gene has CDR1 SEHNR and CDR2 FQNEAQ (reference sequence). CDR3 nucleotide sequence: TGTGCCAGCAGCCTGGACTACCTCACCTACGAGCAGTACTTC. It codes for CASSLDYLTYEQYF.

CDR3 bases: TGTGCCAGCAGCCCCAAGGGAGCGGTGAGCTCTGGAAACACCATATATTTT. This codes for CASSPKGAVSSGNTIYF. The chain couples TRBV3-1 (or the pseudogene TRBV3-2) to TRBJ1-3, with no clear D. Trimming took 4 bases from V and 0 from J, leaving 16 bases between them. The CDR3 runs to 17 residues. CDR1 and CDR2 (germline): LGHDT, YNNKEL (reference sequence).

This sequence joins TRBV10-3 and TRBJ1-5, with TRBD1 identical over 7 bases. The ends lost 11 bases at V and 2 bases at J; junction bases unmatched: 6. This CDR3 has 13 amino acids. Germline CDR1 and CDR2: ENHRY and SYGVKD. CDR3 DNA: TGTGCCTCCCGAACAGGGGGCAATCAGCCCCAGCATTTT. Encoded protein: CASRTGGNQPQHF.

V usage is TRBV4-3 and J usage is TRBJ2-1; D ambiguous. Germline CDR1 and CDR2: LGHNA and YSLEER. The CDR3 length is 15 residues. The germline V and J ends were trimmed by 0 bases and 0 bases, with 6 bases remaining between them. CDR3 in DNA: TGCGCCAGCAGCCAAGAGGTGAGCTCCTACAATGAGCAGTTCTTC. Amino acid sequence: CASSQEVSSYNEQFF.

The chain combines TRBV11-1 with TRBJ2-2; TRBD1 matches 7 bases. Germline values: CDR1 SGHAT, CDR2 FQDESV (reference sequence). V lost 5 bases to trimming and J lost 3 bases; unmatched junction nucleotides: 6. This CDR3 region has 15 residues. The CDR3 nucleotides read TGTGCCAGCAGCCGCGACAGGGCGGACACCGGGGAGCTGTTTTTT. The encoded protein is CASSRDRADTGELFF.

The chain links TRBV3-1 (or the pseudogene TRBV3-2) to TRBJ2-5; tentative D call: TRBD1 (5 bases). Trimming took 2 bases from V and 2 from J, leaving 9 bases between them. Looked up from germline, CDR1 is LGHDT and CDR2 is YNNKEL (reference sequence). The CDR3 loop spans 14 amino acids. As DNA, the CDR3 is TGTGCCAGCAGCCAACACAGGTCTCAAGAGACCCAGTACTTC. This gives the protein CASSQHRSQETQYF.

This chain connects TRBV5-1 to TRBJ2-5, with 12 bases fitting TRBD2. V lost 7 bases, J lost 5 bases, and 15 bases stayed unmatched. Germline CDR1 SGHRS, CDR2 YFSETQ. The length of the CDR3 is 17 residues. In DNA, the CDR3 is TGCGCCAGCCTCCGGGGGGGGCGACTAGCGGGAGCCGAGACCCAGTACTTC. Amino acids: CASLRGGRLAGAETQYF.

The chain has TRBV19 and TRBJ2-7; the match to TRBD2 covers 11 bases. This CDR3 is 17 amino acids long. Germline V CDR1 and CDR2: LNHDA, SQIVND (reference sequence). Unmatched junction bases numbered 14, after V lost 3 bases and J lost 7 bases. CDR3 residues: CASSMGAPLAGAEEQYF. The CDR3 region has the DNA TGTGCCAGTAGTATGGGGGCCCCACTAGCGGGAGCTGAAGAGCAGTACTTC.

This clone was picked up a small number of times. This chain links TRBV2 with TRBJ2-1; the D gene is possibly TRBD2 (6 bases). Germline V gene lookup returns CDR1 SNHLY and CDR2 FYNNEI. The CDR3 extends over 13 amino acids. V shed 7 bases and J shed 3 bases, with 10 bases lying between them. CDR3 nucleotide sequence: TGTGCCAGCATCCGGGAGCACTACAATGAGCAGTTCTTC. This encodes CASIREHYNEQFF.

This chain connects TRBV6-5 to TRBJ2-2; TRBD1 aligns across 7 bases. CDR1 and CDR2 from the germline V gene are MNHEY and SVGAGI. The CDR3 is 15 residues long. With V trimmed by 6 bases and J by 0 bases, 4 bases remained unmatched. For the CDR3, the DNA is TGTGCCAGCAGGAGACAGGGAACGAACACCGGGGAGCTGTTTTTT. As protein: CASRRQGTNTGELFF.

This clone was seen a handful of times. The sample holds other DNA sequences that translate to the same CDR3. The chain recombines TRBV7-9 with TRBJ1-1; a weak D match, TRBD1 (5 bases). With 5 bases removed from V and 4 bases from J, the gap between germline ends came to 14 bases. Germline V gene sequence: CDR1 SEHNR, CDR2 FQNEAQ (reference sequence). The CDR3 has 14 residues. CDR3 loop: CASSPQQGGTEAFF. The CDR3 DNA reads as TGTGCCAGCAGCCCCCAGCAGGGCGGCACTGAAGCTTTCTTT.

The chain carries TRBV30 and TRBJ2-7, with TRBD1 identical over 8 bases. In germline, CDR1 is GTSNPN, CDR2 SVGIG (reference sequence). This CDR3 comprises 14 residues. Trimming removed 2 bases from V and 3 bases from J; junction bases left unmatched: 6. CDR3 in DNA: TGTGCCTGGAGTCTCGGGACAGGCGACTACGAGCAGTACTTC. Translation gives CAWSLGTGDYEQYF.

This clone has more than one count but fewer than ten. The chain is built from TRBV7-6 and TRBJ1-2, with 7 bases lining up with TRBD1. Germline loops: CDR1 SGHVS, CDR2 FNYEAQ. The V gene end was trimmed by 5 bases and the J gene end by 8 bases; junction bases not matched to a gene: 17. The CDR3 loop spans 16 amino acids. CDR3 residues: CASSPTGVRTKRGYTF. The CDR3 coding sequence is TGTGCCAGCAGCCCTACAGGGGTCCGGACGAAAAGGGGCTACACCTTC.

The chain has TRBV12-3 or TRBV12-4 and TRBJ2-7; tentatively, D is TRBD1 (6 bases). Trimming stripped 4 bases from V and 5 bases from J, with 9 bases between. This CDR3 has 12 residues. CDR3 nucleotide sequence: TGTGCCAGCAGTTCAGGGGTCCACGAGCAGTACTTC. Translation gives CASSSGVHEQYF.

J is TRBJ2-5 and V is TRBV19; 9 bases line up with TRBD2. Germline loops: CDR1 LNHDA, CDR2 SQIVND (reference sequence). V shed 6 bases and J 5 bases; nucleotides not matched to a gene: 13. This CDR3 is built from 16 residues. The CDR3 loop reads CASRSGGRGLSETQYF. CDR3 sequence (DNA): TGTGCCAGTAGAAGTGGCGGGAGGGGGCTGTCGGAGACCCAGTACTTC.

This clone has only a few counts. The J gene is TRBJ1-5, the V gene TRBV19; D not resolved. V lost 10 bases, J lost 4 bases, and 11 bases lay in between. This CDR3 comprises 12 residues. Per the germline V gene, CDR1 is LNHDA and CDR2 is SQIVND (reference sequence). The CDR3 protein is CAIGGLNQPQHF. The CDR3 nucleotides are TGTGCCATCGGAGGGCTAAATCAGCCCCAGCATTTT.

The V call is TRBV2, the J call TRBJ2-7, with TRBD1 matching 7 bases. Germline values: CDR1 SNHLY, CDR2 FYNNEI. The CDR3 consists of 13 residues. Trimming removed 4 bases from V and 4 bases from J; junction bases left unmatched: 4. The DNA of the CDR3 is TGTGCCAGCAGTGGGGACAGCTTTTACGAGCAGTACTTC. Translation gives CASSGDSFYEQYF.